This TCR beta chain was retrieved from a study of identical twins. Whole-study results and caveats: Zero-insertion analyses were open to partial confounding by invariant MAIT and iNKT cells.

In regard to this clonotype: Its antigen is currently unknown.

Each CDR3 protein gets one entry after TCRdb re-called the 5' RACE reads with MiXCR. The sample has some 760,000 distinct CDR3 sequences, around a sixth seen once; the top ten hold over 10%. Trimming removed 0 bases at V and 1 base at J, with 14 bases between. This CDR3 is 17 amino acids long. Germline assignment: CDR1 KGHSH and CDR2 LQKENI. This same sample was also taken into another study, of T cells expressing NK-cell markers. This second study says: Sorting was limited to alpha-beta TCR-expressing T cells with an anti-gamma-delta TCR antibody in several experiments.

This clonotype was obtained from a woman aged 18-35 years in good health. Sequences were obtained from PBMCs. The chain is built from TRBV18 and TRBJ2-3; TRBD2 might be the D (5 bases). The CDR3 spells CASSPPTWESRTDTQYF. CDR3 DNA sequence: TGTGCCAGCTCACCACCTACGTGGGAGAGCCGCACAGATACGCAGTATTTT.